This TCR beta chain originates from a study of T cell repertoires in cytomegalovirus infection. TCRdb re-analysed the reads in MiXCR, keeping a single row per CDR3 protein. Among 40,000 to 60,000 distinct CDR3 sequences listed, around 23% were seen once. There are a few counts of this clonotype. Its antigen is not known. CDR1 is SGHTA, CDR2 FQGNSA, per germline. The CDR3 totals 19 residues. The J segment lost 6 bases and the V segment lost 5 bases, leaving 14 bases of the junction unmatched. The rearrangement links TRBV7-2 to TRBJ2-1, with 15 nucleotides matching TRBD2. The starting material was CD8+ T cells from cultured PBMCs, obtained from culture after CMV antigen stimulation. This clonotype originated in a human donor in good health (CMV status not recorded). Some clones in this sample may be carry-over from other donors' samples. The DNA for the CDR3 is TGTGCCAGCAGCCGACGAACAGGACTAGCGGGGGGGCCTGGCAATGAGCAGTTCTTC. It codes for CASSRRTGLAGGPGNEQFF.